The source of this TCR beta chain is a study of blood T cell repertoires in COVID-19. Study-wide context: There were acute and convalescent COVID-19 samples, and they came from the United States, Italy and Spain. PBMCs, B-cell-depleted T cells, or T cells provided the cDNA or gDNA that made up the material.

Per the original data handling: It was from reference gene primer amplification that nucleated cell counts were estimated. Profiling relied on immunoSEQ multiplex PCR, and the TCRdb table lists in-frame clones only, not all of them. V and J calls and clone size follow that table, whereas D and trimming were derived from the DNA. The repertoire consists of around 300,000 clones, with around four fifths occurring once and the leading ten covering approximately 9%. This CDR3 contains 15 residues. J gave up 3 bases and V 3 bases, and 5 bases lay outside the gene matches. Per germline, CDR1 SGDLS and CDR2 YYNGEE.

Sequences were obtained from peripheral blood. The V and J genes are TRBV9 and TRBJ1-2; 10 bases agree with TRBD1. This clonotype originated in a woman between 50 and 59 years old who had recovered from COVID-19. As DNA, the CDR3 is TGTGCCAGCAGCGGGGGGGACAGGGGCTACTATGGCTACACCTTC. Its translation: CASSGGDRGYYGYTF. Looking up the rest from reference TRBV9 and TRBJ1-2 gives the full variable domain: DSGVTQTPKHLITATGQRVTLRCSPRSGDLSVYWYQQSLDQGLQFLIQYYNGEERAKGNILERFSAQQFPDLHSELNLSSLELGDSALYFCASSGGDRGYYGYTFGSGTRLTVV.